The clone carrying this TCR beta chain was seen many times. This record comes from a study of glioma-infiltrating T cells. CDR1 MNHEY and CDR2 SMNVEV come from the germline V gene (reference sequence). Trimming stripped 6 bases from V and 9 bases from J, with 15 bases between. The CDR3 totals 12 residues. TCR alpha and beta CDR3 regions were amplified from RNA using iRepertoire nested multiplex PCR. MiXCR, run by TCRdb on the multiplex PCR reads, gives a single entry per CDR3 protein. Among fewer than 500,000 distinct CDR3 sequences, 41% were seen once, and the ten largest hold approximately 12%. Source material: glioma tissue, nonneoplastic brain tissue, or PBMCs (not recorded which). This rearrangement joins TRBV27 to TRBJ2-7; D not resolved. The source of this sequence is a human donor with low-grade glioma or glioblastoma, undergoing nonglioma brain surgery, or in good health (not recorded which). The CDR3 DNA reads as TGTGCCAGCAGCCCCGGTCCGGTGGTGCAGTACTTC. Translated: CASSPGPVVQYF.